What follows describes a single T cell receptor beta chain. Antigen specificity is unknown. Between the trimmed V and J ends, which lost 4 bases and 1 base, there was a span of 10 bases. This CDR3 contains 14 residues. Germline CDR1 and CDR2: LGHNA and YSLEER. Replicate PCRs from sorted subsets contained roughly 200 ng DNA, which is around 30,000 T cell genomes. Some clones are missing from TCRdb's copy, which holds only in-frame ones; the method was immunoSEQ multiplex PCR. The sample has about 2.3 million clones; under 95% are singletons. The sample originates from a study of shared clonotypes between healthy human individuals. Whole-study findings and limits: In contrast to clonotypes shared by all four donors, non-shared clonotypes had lower generation probabilities.

Sequencing was performed on naive CD4+ T cells from PBMCs. Subset: CD45RA+ positively selected. The chain is built from TRBV4-3 and TRBJ1-1; no definite D call. This TCR was recovered from a young man in good health. Some clones in this sample may be carry-over from other donors' samples. The CDR3: CASSPQQQNTEAFF. The CDR3 nucleotides read TGCGCCAGCAGCCCCCAACAGCAGAACACTGAAGCTTTCTTT.